A single TCR beta chain is shown here with its context. The CDR3 loop spans 15 amino acids. V shed 1 base and J shed 5 bases, with 14 bases lying between them. Per the germline V gene, CDR1 is SEHNR and CDR2 is FQNEAQ (reference sequence). The sort gate was single viable CD3+CD4+CD8-CD45RO+ cells for memory CD4+ T cells. This sample stems from a study of memory CD4+ T cells and cytomegalovirus serostatus. Study-level background: This sample comes from healthy Belgian adults, fewer than 10 CMV seropositive, around 26 seronegative.

As processed by the authors: Out-of-frame sequences were removed, leaving 2 million to 2.5 million distinct TCRbeta sequences. The method was immunoSEQ multiplex PCR; TCRdb's version includes in-frame clones alone and lacks a portion of them. The V and J calls and clone size are taken from that table; D and trimming were inferred from the DNA. This table has about 67,000 clones, about 80% appearing once. The sample comprised memory CD4+ T cells from blood. The chain employs TRBV7-9 and TRBJ2-5; D remains unclear. This TCR was sampled from an adult in good health and CMV-seropositive. DNA for the CDR3: TGTGCCAGCAGCTTAGGGACGGTTACGCGGGAGACCCAGTACTTC. It yields the protein CASSLGTVTRETQYF. Supplemented by reference TRBV7-9 and TRBJ2-5, the full variable domain reads DTGVSQNPRHKITKRGQNVTFRCDPISEHNRLYWYRQTLGQGPEFLTYFQNEAQLEKSRLLSDRFSAERPKGSFSTLEIQRTEQGDSAMYLCASSLGTVTRETQYFGPGTRLLVL.